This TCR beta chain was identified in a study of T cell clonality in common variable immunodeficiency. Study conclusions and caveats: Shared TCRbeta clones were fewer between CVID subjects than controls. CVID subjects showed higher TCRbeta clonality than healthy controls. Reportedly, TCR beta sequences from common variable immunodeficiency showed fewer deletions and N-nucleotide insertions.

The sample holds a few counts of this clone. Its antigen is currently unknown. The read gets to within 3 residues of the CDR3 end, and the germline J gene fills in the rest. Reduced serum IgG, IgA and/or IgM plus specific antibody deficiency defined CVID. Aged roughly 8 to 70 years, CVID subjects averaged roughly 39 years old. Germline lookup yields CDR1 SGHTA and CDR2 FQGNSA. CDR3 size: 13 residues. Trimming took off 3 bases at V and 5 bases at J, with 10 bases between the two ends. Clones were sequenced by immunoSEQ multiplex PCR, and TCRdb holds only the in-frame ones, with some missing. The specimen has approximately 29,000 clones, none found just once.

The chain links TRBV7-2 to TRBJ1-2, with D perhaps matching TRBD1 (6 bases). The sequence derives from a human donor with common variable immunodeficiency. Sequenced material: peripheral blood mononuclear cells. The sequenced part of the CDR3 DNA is TGTGCCAGCAGCTTGGGACAAAGATATGGC. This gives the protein CASSLGQRYG. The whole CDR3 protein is CASSLGQRYGYTF.